The text below deals with one TCR beta chain. Its binding antigen is unknown. Per-base qualities were not stored, and no clone one base away is much larger. The CDR3 runs 14 amino acids, cysteine and phenylalanine included. The entry retains the CDR3 DNA only, 42 bases that are in frame from base 1. As encoded in the germline V gene (reference sequence), CDR1 is SGHKS while CDR2 is YYEKEE. V and J are truncated by 2 bases and 4 bases respectively, leaving an intervening sequence of 12 bases. These data are taken from a study of technical replicates of blood from a handful of donors (dated by TCRdb to the late 2010s). Libraries came from the immunoSEQ multiplex PCR assay. TCRdb obtained this table from immuneACCESS and retained in-frame rearrangements with V and J assigned. These tables miss some clones; where compared with another copy, unresolved V genes account for less than half of the shortfall, and the remainder is unexplained. The sample table shows tens of thousands of clones, and roughly 98% are seen once. The ten largest clones add up to 0.16% of the sample.

The V and J genes are TRBV5-5 and TRBJ2-5; the D region possibly corresponds to TRBD1 (5 bases align). The origin of this receptor is a human donor in good health. The material sequenced was T cells isolated from PBMCs. The CDR3 amino acid sequence is: CASSLGAPLETQYF. The nucleotide sequence reads TGTGCCAGCAGCTTAGGGGCCCCTTTAGAGACCCAGTACTTC.